Described below is a single TCR beta chain sequence and its context. The antigen is unknown. Unique molecular identifiers featured in how the TCRbeta library was prepared. TCRdb reprocessed the PCR reads with MiXCR, giving one entry per CDR3 protein. The repertoire holds 250,000 to 400,000 distinct CDR3 sequences, around 25% seen once, with roughly 9.8% in the top ten. The sample originates from a study of T-cell reconstitution after alpha-beta-depleted transplantation in children. This CDR3 spans 15 amino acids. Losses at the gene ends were 4 bases for V and 3 bases for J; bases not matched to a gene: 6. The germline gives CDR1 MNHEY, CDR2 SMNVEV (reference sequence). Study-wide findings and caveats: It was reported that alpha-beta T cells came from several hundred expanded graft clones (about two months after transplant). A year post-transplant, T-cell counts and diversity derived mostly from newly produced T cells.

This sequence was found in a male patient between 5 and 17 years old who had a stem cell transplant for acute lymphoblastic leukemia, so the T cells may come from the graft donor. The sequencing used PBMCs, mostly from graft donor cells, collected 180 days after TCRalphabeta/CD19-depleted stem cell transplant. The chain carries TRBV27 and TRBJ1-5; TRBD1 matches at 7 bases. CDR3 bases: TGTGCCAGCAGTTCGACAGGGTTAATCAATCAGCCCCAGCATTTT. Its translation: CASSSTGLINQPQHF.